Given below is one TCR beta chain in context. The entry originates in a study of technical replicates of blood from a few donors. Generated by immunoSEQ multiplex PCR, the TCRdb table keeps only in-frame clones and is missing some. The sample shows over 50,000 clones, roughly 94% of them seen only once. Germline values: CDR1 LNHNV, CDR2 YYDKDF (reference sequence). V lost 1 base to trimming and J lost 4 bases, with 8 bases between them. CDR3 length: 13 residues. The receptor comes from a human donor in good health. The sequenced material came from T cells isolated from PBMCs. This chain joins TRBV15 and TRBJ2-7; no firm D call. CDR3 sequence reads: CATSRGRGYEQYF. The CDR3 DNA reads as TGTGCCACCAGCAGAGGCCGAGGTTACGAGCAGTACTTC.